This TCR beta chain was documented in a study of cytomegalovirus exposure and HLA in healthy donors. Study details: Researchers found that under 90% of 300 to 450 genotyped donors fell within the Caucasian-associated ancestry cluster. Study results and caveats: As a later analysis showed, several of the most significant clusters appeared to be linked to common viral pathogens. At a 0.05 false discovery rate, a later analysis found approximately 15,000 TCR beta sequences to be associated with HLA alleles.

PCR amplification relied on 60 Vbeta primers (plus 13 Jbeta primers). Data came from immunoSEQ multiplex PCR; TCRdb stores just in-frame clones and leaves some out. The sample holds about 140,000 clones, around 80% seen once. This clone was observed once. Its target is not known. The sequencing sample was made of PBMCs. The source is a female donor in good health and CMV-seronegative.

The CDR3 nucleotides are TGTGCCAGCAGCTTCCACGACAGACAGACTGAAGCTTTCTTT. Protein: CASSFHDRQTEAFF. The V and J genes are TRBV5-4 and TRBJ1-1; a possible D gene is TRBD1 (5 bases). The V and J ends lost 2 bases and 5 bases respectively, with 13 bases between them. CDR3 length: 14 amino acids. CDR1 and CDR2 from the germline V gene are SGHNT and YYREEE (reference sequence).